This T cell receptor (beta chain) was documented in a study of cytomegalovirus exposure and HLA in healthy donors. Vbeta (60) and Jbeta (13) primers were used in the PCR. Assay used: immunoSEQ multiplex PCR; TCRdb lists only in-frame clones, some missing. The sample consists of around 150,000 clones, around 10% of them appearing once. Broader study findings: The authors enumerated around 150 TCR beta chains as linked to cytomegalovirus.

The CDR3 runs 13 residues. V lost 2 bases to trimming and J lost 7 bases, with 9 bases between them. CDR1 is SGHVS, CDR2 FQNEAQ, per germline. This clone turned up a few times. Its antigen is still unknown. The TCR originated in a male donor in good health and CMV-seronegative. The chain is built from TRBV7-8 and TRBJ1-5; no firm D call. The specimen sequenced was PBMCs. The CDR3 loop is CASSLNSQQPQHF. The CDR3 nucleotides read TGTGCCAGCAGCTTAAACAGTCAACAGCCCCAGCATTTT.